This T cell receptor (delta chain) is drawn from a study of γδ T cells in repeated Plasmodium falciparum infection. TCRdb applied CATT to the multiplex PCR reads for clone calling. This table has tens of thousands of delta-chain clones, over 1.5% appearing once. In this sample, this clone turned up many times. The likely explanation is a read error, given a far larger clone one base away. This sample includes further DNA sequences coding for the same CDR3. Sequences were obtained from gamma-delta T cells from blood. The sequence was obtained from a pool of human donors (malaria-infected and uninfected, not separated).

In DNA, the CDR3 is TGTGCTCTTGGGGAGCTGGCTTGGATACCGTACACCGATAAACTCATCTTT. It codes for CALGELAWIPYTDKLIF. The chain recombines TRDV1 with TRDJ1; tentatively, D is TRDD3 (6 bases). The CDR3 is 17 residues long. V was cut by 3 bases and J by 0 bases, with 17 bases left in between. In germline, CDR1 is TSWWSYY, CDR2 QGS.